What follows describes a single T cell receptor (beta chain). The entry originates in a study of OX40 agonist ivuxolimab in advanced cancers. Study-level information: An agonistic anti-OX40 (CD134) antibody, ivuxolimab, was used to treat the patients.

Produced via immunoSEQ multiplex PCR; TCRdb's table is partial and in-frame only. The data contain roughly 64,000 clones, 80% to 90% of them singletons. This clonotype was obtained from an adult with an advanced solid tumor such as melanoma, head and neck, liver or kidney cancer. This material consisted of CD4+ or CD8+ T cells sorted from blood, taken in a trial of the OX40 agonist ivuxolimab.

The chain's CDR3 is CASSPRNSDGYTF. The DNA for the CDR3 is TGTGCCAGCAGCCCACGAAACTCGGACGGCTACACCTTC. The V and J genes are TRBV9 and TRBJ1-2, with D uncertain. Germline V gene lookup returns CDR1 SGDLS and CDR2 YYNGEE. Trimming pared 4 bases from V and 8 bases from J, leaving 15 bases between. The CDR3 sequence is 13 residues long.